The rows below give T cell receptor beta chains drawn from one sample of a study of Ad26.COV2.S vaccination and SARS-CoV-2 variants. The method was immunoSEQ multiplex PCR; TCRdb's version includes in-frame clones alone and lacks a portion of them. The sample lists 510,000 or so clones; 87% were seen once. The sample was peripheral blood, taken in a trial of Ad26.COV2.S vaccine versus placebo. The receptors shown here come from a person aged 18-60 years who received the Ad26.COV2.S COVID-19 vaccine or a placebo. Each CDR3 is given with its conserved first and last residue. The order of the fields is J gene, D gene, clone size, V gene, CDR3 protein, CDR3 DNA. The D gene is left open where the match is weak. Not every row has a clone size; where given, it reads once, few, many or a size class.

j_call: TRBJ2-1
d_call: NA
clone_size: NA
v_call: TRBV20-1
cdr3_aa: CSASIPGSSYNEQFF
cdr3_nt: TGCAGTGCTAGTATACCGGGATCCTCCTACAATGAGCAGTTCTTC

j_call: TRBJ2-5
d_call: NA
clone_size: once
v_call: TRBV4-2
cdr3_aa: CASSQQRGGGETQYF
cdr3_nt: TGTGCCAGCAGCCAACAAAGGGGAGGGGGAGAGACCCAGTACTTC

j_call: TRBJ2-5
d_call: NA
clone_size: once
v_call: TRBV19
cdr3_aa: CASMSTGRQETQYF
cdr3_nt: TGTGCCAGTATGTCGACAGGGAGGCAAGAGACCCAGTACTTC

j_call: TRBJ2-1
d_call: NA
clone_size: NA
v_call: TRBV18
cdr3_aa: CASSPEPPGLSYNEQFF
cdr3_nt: TGTGCCAGCTCACCTGAGCCGCCGGGACTGTCCTACAATGAGCAGTTCTTC

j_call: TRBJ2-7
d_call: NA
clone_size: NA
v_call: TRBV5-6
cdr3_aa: CASSWPGPTNEQYF
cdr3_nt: TGTGCCAGCAGCTGGCCGGGCCCCACGAACGAGCAGTACTTC

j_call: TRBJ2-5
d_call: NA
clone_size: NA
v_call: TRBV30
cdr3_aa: CAWNAGQETQYF
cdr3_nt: TGTGCCTGGAATGCGGGCCAAGAGACCCAGTACTTC

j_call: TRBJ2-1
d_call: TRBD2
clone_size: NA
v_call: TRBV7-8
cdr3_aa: CASRLGTSGKGAYNEQFF
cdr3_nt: TGTGCCAGCAGACTAGGGACTAGCGGGAAGGGCGCCTACAATGAGCAGTTCTTC

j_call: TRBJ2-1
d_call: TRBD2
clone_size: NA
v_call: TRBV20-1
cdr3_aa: CSASGLGTSTHEQFF
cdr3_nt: TGCAGTGCTAGTGGGCTGGGGACTAGCACCCATGAGCAGTTCTTC

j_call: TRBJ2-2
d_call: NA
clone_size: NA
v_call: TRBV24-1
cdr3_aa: CATSDLLYRSGELFF
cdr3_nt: TGTGCCACCAGTGATTTATTATACCGGTCCGGGGAGCTGTTTTTT

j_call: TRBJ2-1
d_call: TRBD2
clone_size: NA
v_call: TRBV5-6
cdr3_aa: CASSLNRKAGDPGEQFF
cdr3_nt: TGTGCCAGCAGCTTGAACCGTAAAGCGGGGGATCCTGGTGAGCAGTTCTTC

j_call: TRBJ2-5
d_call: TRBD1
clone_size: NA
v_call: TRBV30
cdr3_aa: CAWATGGVKETQYF
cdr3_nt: TGTGCCTGGGCTACAGGGGGAGTCAAAGAGACCCAGTACTTC

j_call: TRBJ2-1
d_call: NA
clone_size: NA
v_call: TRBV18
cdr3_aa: CASSPVYEQFF
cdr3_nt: TGTGCCAGCTCGCCTGTGTATGAGCAGTTCTTC

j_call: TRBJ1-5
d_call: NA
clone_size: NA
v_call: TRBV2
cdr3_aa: CASRRTGLENQPQHF
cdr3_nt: TGTGCCAGCAGACGAACAGGGCTTGAAAATCAGCCCCAGCATTTT

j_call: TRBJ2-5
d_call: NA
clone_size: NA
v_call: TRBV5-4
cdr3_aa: CASSPPRQETQYF
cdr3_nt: TGTGCCAGCAGCCCCCCGCGGCAAGAGACCCAGTACTTC

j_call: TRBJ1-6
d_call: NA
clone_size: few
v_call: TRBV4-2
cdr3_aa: CASSQESRGNSPLHF
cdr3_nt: TGTGCCAGCAGCCAAGAAAGTAGGGGGAATTCACCCCTCCACTTT

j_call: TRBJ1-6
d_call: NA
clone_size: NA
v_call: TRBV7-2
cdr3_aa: CASSFIGTNSPLHF
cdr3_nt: TGTGCCAGCAGCTTTATAGGGACTAATTCACCCCTCCACTTT

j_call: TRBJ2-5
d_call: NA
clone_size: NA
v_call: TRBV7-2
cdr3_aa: CASSSGGRGGSETQYF
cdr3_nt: TGTGCCAGCAGCTCTGGGGGACGTGGGGGGTCAGAGACCCAGTACTTC

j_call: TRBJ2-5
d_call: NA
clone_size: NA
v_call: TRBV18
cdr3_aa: CASSRGVEETQYF
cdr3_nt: TGTGCCAGCTCCCGAGGGGTGGAAGAGACCCAGTACTTC

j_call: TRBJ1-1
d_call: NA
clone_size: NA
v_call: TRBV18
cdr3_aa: CASSLQGDTEAFF
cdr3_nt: TGTGCCAGCTCATTACAGGGAGACACTGAAGCTTTCTTT

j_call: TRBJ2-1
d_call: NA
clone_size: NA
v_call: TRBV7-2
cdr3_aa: CASSPLNRERDNEQFF
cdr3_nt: TGTGCCAGCAGCCCATTGAACAGGGAGCGGGACAATGAGCAGTTCTTC

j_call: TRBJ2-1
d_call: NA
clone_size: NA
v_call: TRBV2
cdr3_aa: CASSRGEPPYNEQFF
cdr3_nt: TGTGCCAGCAGTAGGGGGGAGCCCCCCTACAATGAGCAGTTCTTC

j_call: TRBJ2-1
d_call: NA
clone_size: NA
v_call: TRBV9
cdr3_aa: CASSVIYPSDEQFF
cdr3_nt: TGTGCCAGCAGCGTTATATATCCGTCCGATGAGCAGTTCTTC

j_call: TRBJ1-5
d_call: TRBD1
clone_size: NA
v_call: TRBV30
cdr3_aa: CAWSAGGFQPQHF
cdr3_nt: TGTGCCTGGAGCGCAGGGGGCTTTCAGCCCCAGCATTTT

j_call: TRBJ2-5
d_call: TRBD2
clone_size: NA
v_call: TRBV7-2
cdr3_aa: CATSRQAASGIETQYF
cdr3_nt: TGTGCCACCTCAAGGCAAGCTGCTAGCGGGATAGAGACCCAGTACTTC

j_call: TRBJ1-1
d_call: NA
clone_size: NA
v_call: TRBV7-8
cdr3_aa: CASSPPTGKQTEAFF
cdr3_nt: TGTGCCAGCAGCCCCCCAACAGGGAAGCAAACTGAAGCTTTCTTT

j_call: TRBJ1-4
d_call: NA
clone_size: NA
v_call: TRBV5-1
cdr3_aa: CASSWAPGGEKLFF
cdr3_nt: TGCGCCAGCAGCTGGGCGCCCGGGGGTGAAAAACTGTTTTTT

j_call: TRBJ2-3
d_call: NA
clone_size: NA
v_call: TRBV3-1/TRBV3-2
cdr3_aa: CASSHFVGGPGDTQYF
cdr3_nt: TGTGCCAGCAGCCATTTCGTAGGAGGGCCCGGGGATACGCAGTATTTT

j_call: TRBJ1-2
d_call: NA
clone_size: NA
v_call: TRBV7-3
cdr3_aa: CASSLQGTYGYTF
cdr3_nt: TGTGCCAGCAGCTTACAGGGGACCTATGGCTACACCTTC

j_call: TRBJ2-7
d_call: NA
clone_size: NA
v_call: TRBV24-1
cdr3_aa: CATSSGTGYSYEQYF
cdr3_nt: TGTGCCACCAGTTCCGGGACGGGATACTCCTACGAGCAGTACTTC

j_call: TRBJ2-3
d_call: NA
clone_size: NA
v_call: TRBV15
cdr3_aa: CATSRDRGDPITYF
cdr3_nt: TGTGCCACCAGCAGAGATCGAGGGGACCCTATCACGTATTTT

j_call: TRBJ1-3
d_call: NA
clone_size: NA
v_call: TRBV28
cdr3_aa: CASSLGAPRARNTIYF
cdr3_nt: TGTGCCAGCAGTTTAGGGGCCCCCAGGGCTAGAAACACCATATATTTT

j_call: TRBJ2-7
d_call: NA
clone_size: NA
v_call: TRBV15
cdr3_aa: CATSPQSRSREQYF
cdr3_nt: TGTGCCACCAGCCCCCAGAGCCGCAGCCGCGAGCAGTACTTC